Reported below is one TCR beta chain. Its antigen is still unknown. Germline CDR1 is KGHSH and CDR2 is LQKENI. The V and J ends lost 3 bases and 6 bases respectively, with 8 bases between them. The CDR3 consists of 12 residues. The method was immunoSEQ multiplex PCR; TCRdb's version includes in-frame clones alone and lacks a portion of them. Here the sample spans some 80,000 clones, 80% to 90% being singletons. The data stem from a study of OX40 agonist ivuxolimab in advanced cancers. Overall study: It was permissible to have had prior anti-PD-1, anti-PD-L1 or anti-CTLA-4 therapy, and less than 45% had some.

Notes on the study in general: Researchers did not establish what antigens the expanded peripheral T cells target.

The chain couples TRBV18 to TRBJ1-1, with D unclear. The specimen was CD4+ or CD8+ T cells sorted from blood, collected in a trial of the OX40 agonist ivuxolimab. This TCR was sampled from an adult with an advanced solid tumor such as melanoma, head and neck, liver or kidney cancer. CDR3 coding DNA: TGTGCCAGCTCACCGGGCGACGCTGAAGCTTTCTTT. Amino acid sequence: CASSPGDAEAFF.